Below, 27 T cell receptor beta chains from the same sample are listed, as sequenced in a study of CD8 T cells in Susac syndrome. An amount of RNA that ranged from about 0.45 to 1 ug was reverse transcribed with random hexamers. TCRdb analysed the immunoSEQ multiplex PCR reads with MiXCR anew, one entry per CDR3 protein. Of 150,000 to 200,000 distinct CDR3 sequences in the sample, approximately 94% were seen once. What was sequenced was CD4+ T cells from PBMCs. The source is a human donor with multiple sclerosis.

The CDR3 sequence: CASSLTGADTQYF. CDR3 in DNA: TGTGCCAGCAGCTTAACGGGGGCAGATACGCAGTATTTT. The chain carries TRBV11-2 and TRBJ2-3; maybe TRBD2 (6 bases). The germline gives CDR1 SGHAT, CDR2 FQNNGV. V lost 2 bases, J lost 4 bases, and 7 bases lay in between. The CDR3 loop spans 13 amino acids.

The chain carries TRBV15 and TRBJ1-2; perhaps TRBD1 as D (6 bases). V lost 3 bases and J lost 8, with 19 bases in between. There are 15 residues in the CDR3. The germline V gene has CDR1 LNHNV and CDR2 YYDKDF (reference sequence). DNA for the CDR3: TGTGCCACCAGCAGGCCGGGACAATCAAGTGGAGGCTACACCTTC. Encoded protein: CATSRPGQSSGGYTF.

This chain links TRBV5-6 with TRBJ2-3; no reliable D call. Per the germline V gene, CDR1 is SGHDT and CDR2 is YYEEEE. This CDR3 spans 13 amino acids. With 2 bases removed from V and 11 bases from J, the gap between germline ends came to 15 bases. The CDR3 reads CASSFDVGPRQYF. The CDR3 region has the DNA TGTGCCAGCAGCTTCGATGTGGGCCCCCGGCAGTATTTT. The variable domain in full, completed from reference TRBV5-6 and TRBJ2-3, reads DAGVTQSPTHLIKTRGQQVTLRCSPKSGHDTVSWYQQALGQGPQFIFQYYEEEERQRGNFPDRFSGHQFPNYSSELNVNALLLGDSALYLCASSFDVGPRQYFGPGTRLTVL.

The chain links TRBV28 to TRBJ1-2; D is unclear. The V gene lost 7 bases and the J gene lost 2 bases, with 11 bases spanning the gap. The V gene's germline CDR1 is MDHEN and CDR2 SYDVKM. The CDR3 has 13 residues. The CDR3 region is CASTVGRNYGYTF. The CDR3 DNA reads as TGTGCCAGCACCGTCGGGCGGAACTATGGCTACACCTTC.

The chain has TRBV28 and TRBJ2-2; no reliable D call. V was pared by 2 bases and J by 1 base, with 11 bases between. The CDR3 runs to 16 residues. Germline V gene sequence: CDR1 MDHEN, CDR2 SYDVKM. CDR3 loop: CASSLVRLVNTGELFF. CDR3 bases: TGTGCCAGCAGTTTAGTGCGCCTAGTGAACACCGGGGAGCTGTTTTTT.

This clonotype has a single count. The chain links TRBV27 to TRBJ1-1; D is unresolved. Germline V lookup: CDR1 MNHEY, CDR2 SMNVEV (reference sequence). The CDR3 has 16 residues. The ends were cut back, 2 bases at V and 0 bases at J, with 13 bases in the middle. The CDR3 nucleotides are TGTGCCAGCAGTTTAGCCGGGGTGAGGGTGAACACTGAAGCTTTCTTT. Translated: CASSLAGVRVNTEAFF.

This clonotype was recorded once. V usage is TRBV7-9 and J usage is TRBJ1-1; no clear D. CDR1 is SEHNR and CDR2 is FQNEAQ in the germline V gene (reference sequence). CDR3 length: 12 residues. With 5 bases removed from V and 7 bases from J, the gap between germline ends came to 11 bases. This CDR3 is CASSRDLNEAFF. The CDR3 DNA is TGTGCCAGCAGCCGGGATTTAAATGAAGCTTTCTTT.

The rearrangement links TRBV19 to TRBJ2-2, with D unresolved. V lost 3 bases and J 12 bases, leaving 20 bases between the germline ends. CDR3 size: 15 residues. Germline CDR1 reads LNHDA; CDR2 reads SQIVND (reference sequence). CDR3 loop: CASSISGGSQEKLFF. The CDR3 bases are TGTGCCAGTAGTATTTCGGGCGGTTCCCAAGAGAAGCTGTTTTTT.

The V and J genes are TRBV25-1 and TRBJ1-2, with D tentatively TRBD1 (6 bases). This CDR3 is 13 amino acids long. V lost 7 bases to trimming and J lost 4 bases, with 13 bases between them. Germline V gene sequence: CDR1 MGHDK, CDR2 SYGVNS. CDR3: CASNNDRSYGYTF. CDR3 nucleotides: TGTGCCAGCAATAATGACAGGAGCTATGGCTACACCTTC.

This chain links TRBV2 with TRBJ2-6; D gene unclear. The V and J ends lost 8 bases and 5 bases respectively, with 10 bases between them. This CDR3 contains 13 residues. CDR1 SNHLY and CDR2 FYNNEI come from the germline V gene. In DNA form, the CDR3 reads TGTGCCAGCTGGGGATTACGGGCCAACGTCCTGACTTTC. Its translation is CASWGLRANVLTF.

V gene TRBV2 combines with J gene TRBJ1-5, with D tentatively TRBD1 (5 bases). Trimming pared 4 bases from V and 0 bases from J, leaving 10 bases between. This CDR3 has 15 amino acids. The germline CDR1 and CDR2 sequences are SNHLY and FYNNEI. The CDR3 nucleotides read TGTGCCAGCAGTGCAGGGTTAGTTAGCAATCAGCCCCAGCATTTT. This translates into CASSAGLVSNQPQHF.

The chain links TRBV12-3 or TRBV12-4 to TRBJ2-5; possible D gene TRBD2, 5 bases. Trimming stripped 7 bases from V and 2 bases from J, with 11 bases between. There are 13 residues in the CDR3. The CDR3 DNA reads TGTGCCAGCAAAAGGACGGGACAAGAGACCCAGTACTTC. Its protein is CASKRTGQETQYF.

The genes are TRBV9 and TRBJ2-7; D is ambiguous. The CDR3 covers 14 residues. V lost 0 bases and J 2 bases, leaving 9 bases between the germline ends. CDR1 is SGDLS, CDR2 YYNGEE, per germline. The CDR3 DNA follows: TGTGCCAGCAGCGTAGAGGGTACCCCCTACGAGCAGTACTTC. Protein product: CASSVEGTPYEQYF.

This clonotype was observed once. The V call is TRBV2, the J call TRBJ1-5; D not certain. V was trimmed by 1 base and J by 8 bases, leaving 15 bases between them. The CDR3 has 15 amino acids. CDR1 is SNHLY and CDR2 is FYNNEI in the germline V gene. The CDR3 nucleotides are TGTGCCAGCAGTGAAGTGCTGGGCCCGCTTAAGCCCCAGCATTTT. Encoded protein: CASSEVLGPLKPQHF.

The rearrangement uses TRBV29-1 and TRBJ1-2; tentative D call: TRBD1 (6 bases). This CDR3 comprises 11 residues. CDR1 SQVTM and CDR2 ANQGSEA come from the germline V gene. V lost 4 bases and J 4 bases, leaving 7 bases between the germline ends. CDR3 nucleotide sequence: TGCAGCGTTGTGGGGGCCTATGGCTACACCTTC. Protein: CSVVGAYGYTF.

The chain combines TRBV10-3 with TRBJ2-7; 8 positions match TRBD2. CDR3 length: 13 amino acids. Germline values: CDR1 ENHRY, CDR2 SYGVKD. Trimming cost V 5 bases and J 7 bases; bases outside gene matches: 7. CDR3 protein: CAISREREREQYF. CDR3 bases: TGTGCCATCAGTCGGGAGCGGGAGCGAGAGCAGTACTTC.

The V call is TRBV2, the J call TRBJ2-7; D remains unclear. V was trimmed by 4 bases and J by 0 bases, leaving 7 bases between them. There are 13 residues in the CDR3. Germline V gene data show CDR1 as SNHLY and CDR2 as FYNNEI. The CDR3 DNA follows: TGTGCCAGCAGTGGAAGCTACTCCTACGAGCAGTACTTC. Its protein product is CASSGSYSYEQYF.

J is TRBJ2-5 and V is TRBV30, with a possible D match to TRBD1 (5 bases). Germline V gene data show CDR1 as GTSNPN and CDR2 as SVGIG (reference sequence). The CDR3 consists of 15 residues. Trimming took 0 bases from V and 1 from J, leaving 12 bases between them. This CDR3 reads CAWSVGAGLQETQYF. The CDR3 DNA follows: TGTGCCTGGAGTGTAGGGGCAGGCCTCCAAGAGACCCAGTACTTC.

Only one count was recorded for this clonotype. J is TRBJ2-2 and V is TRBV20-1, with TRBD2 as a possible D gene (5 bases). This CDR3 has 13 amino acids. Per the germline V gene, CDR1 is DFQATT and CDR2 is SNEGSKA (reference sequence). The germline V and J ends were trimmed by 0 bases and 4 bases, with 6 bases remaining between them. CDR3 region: CSAREGSTGELFF. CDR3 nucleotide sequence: TGCAGTGCTAGAGAGGGGAGCACCGGGGAGCTGTTTTTT.

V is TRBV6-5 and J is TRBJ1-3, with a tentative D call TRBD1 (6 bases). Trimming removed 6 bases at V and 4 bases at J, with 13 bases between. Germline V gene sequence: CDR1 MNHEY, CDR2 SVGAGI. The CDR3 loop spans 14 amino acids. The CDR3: CASRDSVGGNTIYF. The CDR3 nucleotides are TGTGCCAGCAGGGACAGTGTTGGGGGAAACACCATATATTTT.

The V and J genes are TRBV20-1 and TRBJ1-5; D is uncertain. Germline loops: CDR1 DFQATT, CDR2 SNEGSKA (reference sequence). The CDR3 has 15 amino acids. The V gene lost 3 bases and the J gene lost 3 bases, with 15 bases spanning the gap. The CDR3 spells CSARSFRSLNQPQHF. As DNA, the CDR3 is TGCAGTGCTAGGTCGTTCAGGAGCCTCAATCAGCCCCAGCATTTT.

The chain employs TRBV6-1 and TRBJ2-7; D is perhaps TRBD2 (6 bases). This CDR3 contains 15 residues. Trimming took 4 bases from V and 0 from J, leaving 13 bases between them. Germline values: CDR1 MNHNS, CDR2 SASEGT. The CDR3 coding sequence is TGTGCCAGCAGTGGTTTACCAGCGGGCTCCTACGAGCAGTACTTC. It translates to CASSGLPAGSYEQYF.

In DNA, the CDR3 is TGCGCCAGCAGTCAATCTAAGGGACAGGGGACCTACGAGCAGTACTTC. Its translation is CASSQSKGQGTYEQYF. The chain has TRBV23-1 and TRBJ2-7, with 10 bases that match TRBD1. TRBV23-1 is known as an ORF, though its function is uncertain. The CDR3 covers 16 residues. The trim removed 0 bases at V and 2 bases at J, leaving 4 bases unmatched.

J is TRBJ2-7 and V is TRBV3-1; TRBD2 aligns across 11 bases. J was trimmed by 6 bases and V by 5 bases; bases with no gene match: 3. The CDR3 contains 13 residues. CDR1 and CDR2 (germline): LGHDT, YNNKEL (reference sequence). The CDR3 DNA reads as TGTGCCAGCAGCGCTAGCGGGAGGAGCGAGCAGTACTTC. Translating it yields CASSASGRSEQYF.

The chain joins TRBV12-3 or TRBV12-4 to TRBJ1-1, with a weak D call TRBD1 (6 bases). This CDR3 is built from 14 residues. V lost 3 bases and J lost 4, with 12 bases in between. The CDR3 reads CASSFGGLGTEAFF. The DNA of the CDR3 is TGTGCCAGCAGTTTTGGGGGGCTGGGCACTGAAGCTTTCTTT.

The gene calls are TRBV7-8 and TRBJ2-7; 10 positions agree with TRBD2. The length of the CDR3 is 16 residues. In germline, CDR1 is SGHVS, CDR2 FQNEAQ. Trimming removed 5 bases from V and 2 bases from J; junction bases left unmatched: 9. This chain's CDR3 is CASSPYRLAGPYEQYF. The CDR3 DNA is TGTGCCAGCAGCCCTTATCGACTAGCGGGTCCCTACGAGCAGTACTTC.

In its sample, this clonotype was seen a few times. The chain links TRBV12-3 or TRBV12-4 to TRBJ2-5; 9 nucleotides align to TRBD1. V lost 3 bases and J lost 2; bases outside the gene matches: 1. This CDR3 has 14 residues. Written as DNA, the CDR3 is TGTGCCAGCAGTTTGGGGACAGGGCAAGAGACCCAGTACTTC. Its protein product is CASSLGTGQETQYF.